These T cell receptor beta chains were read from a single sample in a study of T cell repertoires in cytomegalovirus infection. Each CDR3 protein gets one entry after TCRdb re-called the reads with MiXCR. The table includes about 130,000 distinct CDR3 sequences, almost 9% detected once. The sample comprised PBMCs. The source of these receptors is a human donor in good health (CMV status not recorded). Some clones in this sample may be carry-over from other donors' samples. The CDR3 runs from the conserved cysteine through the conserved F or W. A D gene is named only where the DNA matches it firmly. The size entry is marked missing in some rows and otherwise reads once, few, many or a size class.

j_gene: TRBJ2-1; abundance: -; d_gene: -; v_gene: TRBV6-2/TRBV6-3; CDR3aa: CASSYGGRVEQFF; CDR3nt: TGTGCCAGCAGTTATGGAGGCAGGGTTGAGCAGTTCTTC
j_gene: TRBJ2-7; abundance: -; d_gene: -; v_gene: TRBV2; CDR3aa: CASSSDLGPYEQYF; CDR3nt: TGTGCCAGCAGTTCCGACTTGGGCCCCTACGAGCAGTACTTC
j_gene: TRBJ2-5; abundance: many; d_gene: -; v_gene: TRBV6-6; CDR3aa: CASKAGAGATPETQYF; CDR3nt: TGTGCCAGCAAGGCGGGTGCGGGGGCGACCCCAGAGACCCAGTACTTC
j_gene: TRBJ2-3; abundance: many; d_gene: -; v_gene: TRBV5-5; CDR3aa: CASSFIWGSTDTQYF; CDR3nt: TGTGCCAGCAGCTTCATCTGGGGGAGTACAGATACGCAGTATTTT
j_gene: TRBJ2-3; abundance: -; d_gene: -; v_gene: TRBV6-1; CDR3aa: CASSEGTLYTDTQYF; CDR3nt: TGTGCCAGCAGTGAGGGGACCCTCTACACAGATACGCAGTATTTT
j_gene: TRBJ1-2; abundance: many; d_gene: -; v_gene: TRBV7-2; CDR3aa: CASSGSTGIYGYTF; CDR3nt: TGTGCCAGCAGCGGTAGTACAGGGATCTATGGCTACACCTTC
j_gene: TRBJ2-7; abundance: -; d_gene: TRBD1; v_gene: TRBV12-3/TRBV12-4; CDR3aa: CASSLKGQGSHEQYF; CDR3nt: TGTGCCAGCAGTTTAAAAGGACAGGGGTCCCACGAGCAGTACTTC
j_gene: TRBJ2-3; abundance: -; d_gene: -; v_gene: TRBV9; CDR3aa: CASSPSTADTQYF; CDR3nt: TGTGCCAGCAGCCCATCAACGGCAGATACGCAGTATTTT
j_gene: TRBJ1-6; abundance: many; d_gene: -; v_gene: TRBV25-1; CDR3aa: CASSETPGNSPLHF; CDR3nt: TGTGCCAGCAGTGAAACCCCAGGGAATTCACCCCTCCACTTT
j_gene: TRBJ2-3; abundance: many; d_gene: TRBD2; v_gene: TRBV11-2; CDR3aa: CASQIKRTSGRGKPDTQYF; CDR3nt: TGTGCCAGCCAAATTAAAAGGACGAGCGGGAGGGGGAAACCAGATACGCAGTATTTT
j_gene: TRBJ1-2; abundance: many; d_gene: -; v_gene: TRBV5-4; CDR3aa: CASSSGLTYGYTF; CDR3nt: TGTGCCAGCAGCTCAGGACTGACCTATGGCTACACCTTC
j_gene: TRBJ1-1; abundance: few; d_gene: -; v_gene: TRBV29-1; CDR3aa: CSVQTGWNTEAFF; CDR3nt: TGCAGCGTGCAAACAGGGTGGAACACTGAAGCTTTCTTT
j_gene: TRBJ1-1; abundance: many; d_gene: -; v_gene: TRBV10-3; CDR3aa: CAISRETNTEAFF; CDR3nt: TGTGCCATCAGCCGGGAAACGAACACTGAAGCTTTCTTT
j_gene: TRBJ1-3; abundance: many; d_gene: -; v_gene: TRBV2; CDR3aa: CASSEMGNTIYF; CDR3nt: TGTGCCAGCAGTGAGATGGGAAACACCATATATTTT
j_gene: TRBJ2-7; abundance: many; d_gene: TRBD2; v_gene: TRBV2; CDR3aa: CASSSGTSSNEQYF; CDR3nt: TGTGCCAGCAGTTCCGGGACTAGCTCCAACGAGCAGTACTTC
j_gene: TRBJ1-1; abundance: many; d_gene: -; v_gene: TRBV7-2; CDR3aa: CASSSNLNTEAFF; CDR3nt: TGTGCCAGCAGCTCAAACCTGAACACTGAAGCTTTCTTT
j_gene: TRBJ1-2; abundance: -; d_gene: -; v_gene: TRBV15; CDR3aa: CATSIRLAYGYTF; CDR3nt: TGTGCCACCAGCATCAGACTAGCGTATGGCTACACCTTC
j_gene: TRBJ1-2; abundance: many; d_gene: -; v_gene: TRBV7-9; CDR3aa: CASSHGQNYGYTF; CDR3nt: TGTGCCAGCAGCCACGGACAAAACTATGGCTACACCTTC
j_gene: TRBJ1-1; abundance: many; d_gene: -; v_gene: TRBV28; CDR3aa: CASSSLLPNTEAFF; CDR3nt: TGTGCCAGCAGTTCCCTACTTCCCAACACTGAAGCTTTCTTT
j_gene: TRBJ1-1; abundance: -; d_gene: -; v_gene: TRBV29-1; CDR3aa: CSVVRRGLLVNTEAFF; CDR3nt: TGCAGCGTTGTACGCCGCGGTCTCCTCGTGAACACTGAAGCTTTCTTT
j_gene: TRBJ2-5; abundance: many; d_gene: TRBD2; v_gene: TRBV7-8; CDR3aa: CASSSRVGLAGQETQYF; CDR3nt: TGTGCCAGCAGCTCCCGGGTCGGACTAGCGGGGCAAGAGACCCAGTACTTC
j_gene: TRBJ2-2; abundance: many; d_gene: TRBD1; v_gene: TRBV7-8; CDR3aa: CASSLDRGLSTGELFF; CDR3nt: TGTGCCAGCAGCTTAGACAGGGGGCTAAGCACCGGGGAGCTGTTTTTT
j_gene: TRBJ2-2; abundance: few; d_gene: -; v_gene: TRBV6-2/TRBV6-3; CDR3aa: CASSYIRDTGELFF; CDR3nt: TGTGCCAGCAGTTATATCCGGGACACCGGGGAGCTGTTTTTT
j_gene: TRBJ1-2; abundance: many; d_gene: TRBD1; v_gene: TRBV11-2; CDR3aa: CASSSHRGPNYGYTF; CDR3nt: TGTGCCAGCAGCTCACACAGGGGGCCCAACTATGGCTACACCTTC
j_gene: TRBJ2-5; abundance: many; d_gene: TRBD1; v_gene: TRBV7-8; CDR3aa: CASRDGIQGASETQYF; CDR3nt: TGTGCCAGCAGAGATGGGATCCAGGGGGCTTCAGAGACCCAGTACTTC
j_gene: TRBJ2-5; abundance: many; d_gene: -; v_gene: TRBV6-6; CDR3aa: CASSGAQETQYF; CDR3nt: TGTGCCAGCTCGGGGGCACAAGAGACCCAGTACTTC
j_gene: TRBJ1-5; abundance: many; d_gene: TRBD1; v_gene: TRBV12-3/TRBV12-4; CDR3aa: CASSFGGQGSNQPQHF; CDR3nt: TGTGCCAGCAGTTTTGGGGGACAGGGGAGCAATCAGCCCCAGCATTTT
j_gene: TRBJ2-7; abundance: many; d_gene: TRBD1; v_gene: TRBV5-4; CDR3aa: CASSRTGSYEQYF; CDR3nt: TGTGCCAGCAGCCGGACAGGGTCCTACGAGCAGTACTTC
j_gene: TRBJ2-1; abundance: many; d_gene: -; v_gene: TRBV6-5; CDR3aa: CATTSDGASSYNEQFF; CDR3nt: TGTGCCACGACGTCTGACGGGGCGAGCTCCTACAATGAGCAGTTCTTC
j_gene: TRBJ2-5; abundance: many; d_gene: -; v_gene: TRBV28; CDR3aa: CASSPRPGQSQETQYF; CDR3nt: TGTGCCAGCAGCCCAAGGCCCGGACAGTCCCAAGAGACCCAGTACTTC
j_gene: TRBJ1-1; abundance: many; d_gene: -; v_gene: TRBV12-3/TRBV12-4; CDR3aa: CASSIRALGNTEAFF; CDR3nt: TGTGCCAGCAGTATCCGGGCCCTAGGGAACACTGAAGCTTTCTTT
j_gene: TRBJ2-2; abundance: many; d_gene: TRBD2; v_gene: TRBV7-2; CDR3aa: CASSPSSGAGTGELFF; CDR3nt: TGTGCCAGCAGCCCGAGTAGCGGGGCTGGCACCGGGGAGCTGTTTTTT
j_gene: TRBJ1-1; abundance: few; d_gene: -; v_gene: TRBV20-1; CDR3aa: CSALLPGNTEAFF; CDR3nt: TGCAGTGCCCTTTTACCTGGGAACACTGAAGCTTTCTTT
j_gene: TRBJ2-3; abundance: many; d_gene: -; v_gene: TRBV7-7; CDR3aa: CASSRDSRDTQYF; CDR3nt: TGTGCCAGCAGCCGGGACTCTCGGGATACGCAGTATTTT
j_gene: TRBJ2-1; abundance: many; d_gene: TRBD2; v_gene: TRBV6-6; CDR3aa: CASSYSGLAGIYNEQFF; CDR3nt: TGTGCCAGCAGTTACTCGGGCCTAGCGGGGATCTACAATGAGCAGTTCTTC
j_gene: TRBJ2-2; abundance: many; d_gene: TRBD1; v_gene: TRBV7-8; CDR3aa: CASSYYPERGPNTGELFF; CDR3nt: TGTGCCAGCAGCTACTACCCGGAAAGGGGGCCGAACACCGGGGAGCTGTTTTTT
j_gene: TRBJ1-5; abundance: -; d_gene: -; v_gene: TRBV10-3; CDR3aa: CAISEGRSNQPQHF; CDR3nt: TGTGCCATCAGTGAGGGACGGAGCAATCAGCCCCAGCATTTT
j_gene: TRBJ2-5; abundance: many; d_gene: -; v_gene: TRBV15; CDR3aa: CATRGTYQETQYF; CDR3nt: TGTGCCACTAGGGGGACTTACCAAGAGACCCAGTACTTC
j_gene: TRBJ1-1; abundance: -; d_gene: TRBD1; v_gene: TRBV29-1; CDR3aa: CSVERGRTEAFF; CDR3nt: TGCAGCGTTGAAAGGGGGCGTACTGAAGCTTTCTTT
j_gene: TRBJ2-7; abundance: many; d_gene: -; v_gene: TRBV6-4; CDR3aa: CASPGSPWEQYF; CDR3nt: TGTGCCAGCCCCGGGAGCCCTTGGGAGCAGTACTTC
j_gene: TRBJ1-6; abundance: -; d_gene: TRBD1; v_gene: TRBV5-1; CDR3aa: CASSGGQGARESPLHF; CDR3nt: TGCGCCAGCAGCGGGGGACAGGGGGCGCGGGAATCACCCCTCCACTTT
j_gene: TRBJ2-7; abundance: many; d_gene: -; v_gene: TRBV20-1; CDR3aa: CSAPLGGKGSYEQYF; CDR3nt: TGCAGTGCGCCCCTTGGGGGAAAGGGAAGCTACGAGCAGTACTTC
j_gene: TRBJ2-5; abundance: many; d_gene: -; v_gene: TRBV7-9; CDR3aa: CASSPGQPGETQYF; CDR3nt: TGTGCCAGCAGCCCGGGTCAGCCGGGGGAGACCCAGTACTTC
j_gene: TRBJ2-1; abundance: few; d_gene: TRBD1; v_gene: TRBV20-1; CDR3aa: CSARPPTGLINEQFF; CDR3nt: TGCAGTGCGAGACCTCCGACAGGGCTAATTAATGAGCAGTTCTTC
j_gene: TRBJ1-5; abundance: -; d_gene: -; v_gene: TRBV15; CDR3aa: CASRPGGFNQPQHF; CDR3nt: TGTGCCTCCCGCCCGGGGGGGTTCAATCAGCCCCAGCATTTT
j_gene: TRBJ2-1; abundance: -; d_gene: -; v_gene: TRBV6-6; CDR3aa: CASSYPETIESSYNEQFF; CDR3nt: TGTGCCAGCAGTTACCCCGAGACCATTGAAAGTTCCTACAATGAGCAGTTCTTC
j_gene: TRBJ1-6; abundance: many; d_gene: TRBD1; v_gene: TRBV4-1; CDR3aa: CASSQSPGQASSPLHF; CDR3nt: TGCGCCAGCAGCCAATCCCCTGGACAGGCTAGTTCACCCCTCCACTTT
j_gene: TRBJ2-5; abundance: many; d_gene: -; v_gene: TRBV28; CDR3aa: CASRTGTFQETQYF; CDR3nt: TGTGCCAGCAGGACCGGGACTTTCCAAGAGACCCAGTACTTC